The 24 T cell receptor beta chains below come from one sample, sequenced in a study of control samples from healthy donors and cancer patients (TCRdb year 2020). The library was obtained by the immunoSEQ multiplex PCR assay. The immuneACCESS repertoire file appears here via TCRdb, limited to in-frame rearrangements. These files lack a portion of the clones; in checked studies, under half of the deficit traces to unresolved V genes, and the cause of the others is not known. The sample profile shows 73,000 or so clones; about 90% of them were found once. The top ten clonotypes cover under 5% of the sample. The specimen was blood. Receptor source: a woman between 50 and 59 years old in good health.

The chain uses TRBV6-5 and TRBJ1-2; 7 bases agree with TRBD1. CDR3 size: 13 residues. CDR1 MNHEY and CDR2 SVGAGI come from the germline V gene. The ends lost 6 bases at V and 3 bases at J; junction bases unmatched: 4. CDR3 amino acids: CASSTQGDYGYTF. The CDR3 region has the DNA TGTGCCAGCAGCACGCAGGGGGACTATGGCTACACCTTC.

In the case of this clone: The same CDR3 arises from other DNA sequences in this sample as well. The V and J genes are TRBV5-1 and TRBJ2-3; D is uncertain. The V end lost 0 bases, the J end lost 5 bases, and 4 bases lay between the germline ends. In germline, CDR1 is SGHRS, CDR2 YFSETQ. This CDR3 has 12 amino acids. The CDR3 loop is CASSLGQDTQYF. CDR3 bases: TGCGCCAGCAGCTTGGGTCAAGATACGCAGTATTTT.

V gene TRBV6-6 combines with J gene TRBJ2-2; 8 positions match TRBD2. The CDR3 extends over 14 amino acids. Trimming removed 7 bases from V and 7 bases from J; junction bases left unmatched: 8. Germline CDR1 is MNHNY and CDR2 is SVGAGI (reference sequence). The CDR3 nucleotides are TGTGCCAGCAAAAGCGGGAGACCGAACGGGGAGCTGTTTTTT. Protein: CASKSGRPNGELFF.

The CDR3 DNA reads TGTGCCAGCAGGTCTAGCGGGTTTACGGAGCAGTACTTC. Translated: CASRSSGFTEQYF. The rearrangement joins TRBV7-9 to TRBJ2-7; 8 nucleotides match TRBD2. This CDR3 is built from 13 residues. Trimming took 6 bases from V and 7 from J; bases not matched to a gene: 8. From germline, CDR1 is SEHNR and CDR2 FQNEAQ (reference sequence).

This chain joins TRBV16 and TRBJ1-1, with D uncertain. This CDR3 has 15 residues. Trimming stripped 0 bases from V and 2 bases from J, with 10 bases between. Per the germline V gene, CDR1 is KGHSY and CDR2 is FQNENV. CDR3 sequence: CASSQSGGPNTEAFF. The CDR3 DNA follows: TGTGCCAGCAGCCAATCTGGTGGGCCTAACACTGAAGCTTTCTTT. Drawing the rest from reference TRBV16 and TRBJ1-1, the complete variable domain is GEEVAQTPKHLVRGEGQKAKLYCAPIKGHSYVFWYQQVLKNEFKFLISFQNENVFDETGMPKERFSAKCLPNSPCSLEIQATKLEDSAVYFCASSQSGGPNTEAFFGQGTRLTVV.

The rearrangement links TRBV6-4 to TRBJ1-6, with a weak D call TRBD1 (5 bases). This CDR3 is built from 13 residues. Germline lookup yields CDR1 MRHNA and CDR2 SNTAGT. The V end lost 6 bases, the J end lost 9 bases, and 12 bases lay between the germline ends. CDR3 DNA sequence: TGTGCCAGCAGCCGGGACCTTCGTTCACCCCTCCACTTT. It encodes CASSRDLRSPLHF.

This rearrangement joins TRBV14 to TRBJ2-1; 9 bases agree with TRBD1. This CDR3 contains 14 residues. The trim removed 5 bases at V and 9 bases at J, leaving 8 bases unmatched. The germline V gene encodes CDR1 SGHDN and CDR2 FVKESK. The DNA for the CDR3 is TGTGCCAGCAGCGATCCGGGACAGGGAGGTGAGCAGTTCTTC. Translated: CASSDPGQGGEQFF.

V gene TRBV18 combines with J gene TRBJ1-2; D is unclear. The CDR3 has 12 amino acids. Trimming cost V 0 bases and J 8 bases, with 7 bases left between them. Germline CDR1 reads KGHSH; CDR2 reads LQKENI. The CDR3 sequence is CASSPPVGGYTF. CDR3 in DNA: TGTGCCAGCTCACCACCAGTGGGAGGCTACACCTTC.

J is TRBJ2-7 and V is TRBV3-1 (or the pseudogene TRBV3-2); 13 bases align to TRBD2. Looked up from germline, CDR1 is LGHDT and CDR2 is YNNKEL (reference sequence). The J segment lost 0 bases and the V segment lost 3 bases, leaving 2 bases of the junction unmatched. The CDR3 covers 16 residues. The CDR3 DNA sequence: TGTGCCAGCAGCCAGGGACTAGCGGGGAACTCCTACGAGCAGTACTTC. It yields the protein CASSQGLAGNSYEQYF.

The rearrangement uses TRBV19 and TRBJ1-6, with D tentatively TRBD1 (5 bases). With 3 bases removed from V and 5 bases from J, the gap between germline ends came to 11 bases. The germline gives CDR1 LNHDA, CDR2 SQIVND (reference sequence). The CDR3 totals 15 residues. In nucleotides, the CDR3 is TGTGCCAGTAGTATTGGGACGGCCCATAATTCACCCCTCCACTTT. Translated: CASSIGTAHNSPLHF.

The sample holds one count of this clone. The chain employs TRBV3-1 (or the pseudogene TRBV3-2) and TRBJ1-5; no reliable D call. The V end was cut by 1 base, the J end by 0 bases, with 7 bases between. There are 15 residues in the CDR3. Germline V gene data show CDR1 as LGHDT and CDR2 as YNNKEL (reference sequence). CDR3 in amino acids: CASSQGGYSNQPQHF. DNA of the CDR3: TGTGCCAGCAGCCAAGGAGGGTATAGCAATCAGCCCCAGCATTTT.

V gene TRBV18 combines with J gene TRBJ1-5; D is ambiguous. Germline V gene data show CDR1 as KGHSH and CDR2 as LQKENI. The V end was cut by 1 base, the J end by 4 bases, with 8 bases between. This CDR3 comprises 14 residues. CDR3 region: CASSPRPSNQPQHF. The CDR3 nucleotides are TGTGCCAGCTCACCACGACCCTCTAATCAGCCCCAGCATTTT. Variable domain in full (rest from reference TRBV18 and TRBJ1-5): NAGVMQNPRHLVRRRGQEARLRCSPMKGHSHVYWYRQLPEEGLKFMVYLQKENIIDESGMPKERFSAEFPKEGPSILRIQQVVRGDSAAYFCASSPRPSNQPQHFGDGTRLSIL.

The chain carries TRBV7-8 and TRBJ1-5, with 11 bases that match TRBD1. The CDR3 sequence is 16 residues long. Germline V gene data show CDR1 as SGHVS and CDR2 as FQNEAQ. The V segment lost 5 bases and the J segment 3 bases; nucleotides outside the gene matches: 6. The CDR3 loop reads CASSHGQGALNQPQHF. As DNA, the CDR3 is TGTGCCAGCAGCCATGGACAGGGGGCCCTCAATCAGCCCCAGCATTTT.

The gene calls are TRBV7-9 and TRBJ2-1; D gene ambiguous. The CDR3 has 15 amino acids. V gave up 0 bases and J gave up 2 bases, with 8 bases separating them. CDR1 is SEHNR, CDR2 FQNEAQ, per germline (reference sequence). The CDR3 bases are TGTGCCAGCAGCTTAGCCGGGCAGGCCTACAATGAGCAGTTCTTC. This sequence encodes CASSLAGQAYNEQFF.

The CDR3 DNA sequence: TGTGCCAGCGGGAGTCAAGCTAATGAAAAACTGTTTTTT. Translated, it gives CASGSQANEKLFF. The chain is built from TRBV9 and TRBJ1-4; D uncertain. The CDR3 extends over 13 amino acids. V was shortened by 7 bases and J by 3 bases, with 10 bases between the two germline ends. Germline assignment: CDR1 SGDLS and CDR2 YYNGEE.

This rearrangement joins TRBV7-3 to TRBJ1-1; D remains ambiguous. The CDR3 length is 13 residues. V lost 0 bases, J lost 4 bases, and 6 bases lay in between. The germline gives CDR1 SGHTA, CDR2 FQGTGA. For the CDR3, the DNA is TGTGCCAGCAGCTTAACGTGGTCCACTGAAGCTTTCTTT. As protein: CASSLTWSTEAFF.

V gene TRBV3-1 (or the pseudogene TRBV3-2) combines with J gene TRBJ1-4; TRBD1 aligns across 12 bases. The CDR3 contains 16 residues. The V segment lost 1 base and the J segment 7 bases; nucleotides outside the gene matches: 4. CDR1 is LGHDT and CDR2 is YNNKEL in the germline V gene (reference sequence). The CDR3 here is CASSQGDRGRGEKLFF. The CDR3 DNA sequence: TGTGCCAGCAGCCAAGGGGACAGGGGGCGCGGTGAAAAACTGTTTTTT.

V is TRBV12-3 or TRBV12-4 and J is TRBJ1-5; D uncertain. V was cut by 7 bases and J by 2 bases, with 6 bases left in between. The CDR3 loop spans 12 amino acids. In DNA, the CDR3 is TGTGCCAGCACCCTCGGCAATCAGCCCCAGCATTTT. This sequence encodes CASTLGNQPQHF.

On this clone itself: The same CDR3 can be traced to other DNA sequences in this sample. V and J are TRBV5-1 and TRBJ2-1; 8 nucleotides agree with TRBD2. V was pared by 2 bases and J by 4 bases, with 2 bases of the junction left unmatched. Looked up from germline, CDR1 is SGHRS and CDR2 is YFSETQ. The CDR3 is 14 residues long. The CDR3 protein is CASSFSGAYNEQFF. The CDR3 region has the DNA TGCGCCAGCAGCTTTAGCGGGGCGTACAATGAGCAGTTCTTC.

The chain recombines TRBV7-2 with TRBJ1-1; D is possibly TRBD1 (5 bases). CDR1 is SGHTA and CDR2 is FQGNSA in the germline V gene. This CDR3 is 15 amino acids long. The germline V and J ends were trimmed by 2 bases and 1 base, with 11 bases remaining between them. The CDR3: CASSLRTQGNTEAFF. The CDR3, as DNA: TGTGCCAGCAGCTTAAGAACCCAGGGGAACACTGAAGCTTTCTTT.

DNA for the CDR3: TGTGCCAGCAGCTTCGGGACTAGCGGGAGAACCGGGGAGCTGTTTTTT. This codes for CASSFGTSGRTGELFF. The rearrangement joins TRBV3-1 (or the pseudogene TRBV3-2) to TRBJ2-2, with 14 bases identical to TRBD2. V shed 5 bases, J shed 5 bases, and the junction held 4 bases outside the gene matches. This CDR3 spans 16 amino acids. Germline values: CDR1 LGHDT, CDR2 YNNKEL (reference sequence).

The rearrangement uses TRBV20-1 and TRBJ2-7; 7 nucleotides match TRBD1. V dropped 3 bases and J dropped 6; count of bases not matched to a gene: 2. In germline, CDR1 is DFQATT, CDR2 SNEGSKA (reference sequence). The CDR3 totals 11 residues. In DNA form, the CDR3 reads TGCAGTGCTAGCCCAGGGGGCGAGCAGTACTTC. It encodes CSASPGGEQYF.

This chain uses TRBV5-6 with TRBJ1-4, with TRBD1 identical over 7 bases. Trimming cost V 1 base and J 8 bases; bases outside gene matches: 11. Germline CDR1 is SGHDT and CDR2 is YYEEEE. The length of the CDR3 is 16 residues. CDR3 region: CASSLRGTGAGEKLFF. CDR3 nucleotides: TGTGCCAGCAGCTTGAGGGGCACAGGGGCGGGAGAAAAACTGTTTTTT. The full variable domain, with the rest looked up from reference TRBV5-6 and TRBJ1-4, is DAGVTQSPTHLIKTRGQQVTLRCSPKSGHDTVSWYQQALGQGPQFIFQYYEEEERQRGNFPDRFSGHQFPNYSSELNVNALLLGDSALYLCASSLRGTGAGEKLFFGSGTQLSVL.

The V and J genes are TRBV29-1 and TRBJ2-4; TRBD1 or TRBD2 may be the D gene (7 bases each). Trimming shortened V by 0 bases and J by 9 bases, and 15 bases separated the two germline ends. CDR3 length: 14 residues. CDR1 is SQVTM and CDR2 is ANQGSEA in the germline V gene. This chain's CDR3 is CSVEDLIRGGIQYF. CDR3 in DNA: TGCAGCGTTGAAGATCTTATCAGGGGGGGCATTCAGTACTTC. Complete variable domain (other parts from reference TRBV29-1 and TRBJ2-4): SAVISQKPSRDICQRGTSLTIQCQVDSQVTMMFWYRQQPGQSLTLIATANQGSEATYESGFVIDKFPISRPNLTFSTLTVSNMSPEDSSIYLCSVEDLIRGGIQYFGAGTRLSVL.